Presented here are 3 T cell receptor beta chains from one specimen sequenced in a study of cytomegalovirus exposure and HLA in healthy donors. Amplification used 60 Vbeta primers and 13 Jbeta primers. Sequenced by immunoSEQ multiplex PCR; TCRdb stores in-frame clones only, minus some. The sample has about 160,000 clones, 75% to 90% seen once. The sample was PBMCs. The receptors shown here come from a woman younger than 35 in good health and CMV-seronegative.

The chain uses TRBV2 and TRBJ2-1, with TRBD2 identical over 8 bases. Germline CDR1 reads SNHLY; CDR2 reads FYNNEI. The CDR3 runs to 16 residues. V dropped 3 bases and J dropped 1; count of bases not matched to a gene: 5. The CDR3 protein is CASSDYGRASYNEQFF. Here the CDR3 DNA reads TGTGCCAGCAGTGATTACGGGAGGGCTTCCTACAATGAGCAGTTCTTC. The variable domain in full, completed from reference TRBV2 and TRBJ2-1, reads EPEVTQTPSHQVTQMGQEVILRCVPISNHLYFYWYRQILGQKVEFLVSFYNNEISEKSEIFDDQFSVERPDGSNFTLKIRSTKLEDSAMYFCASSDYGRASYNEQFFGPGTRLTVL.

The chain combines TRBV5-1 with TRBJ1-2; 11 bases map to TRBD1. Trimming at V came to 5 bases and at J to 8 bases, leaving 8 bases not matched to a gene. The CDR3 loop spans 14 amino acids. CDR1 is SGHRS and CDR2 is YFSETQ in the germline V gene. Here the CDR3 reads CASRPGTGGRGYTF. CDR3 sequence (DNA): TGCGCCAGCAGACCAGGGACAGGGGGTCGGGGCTACACCTTC.

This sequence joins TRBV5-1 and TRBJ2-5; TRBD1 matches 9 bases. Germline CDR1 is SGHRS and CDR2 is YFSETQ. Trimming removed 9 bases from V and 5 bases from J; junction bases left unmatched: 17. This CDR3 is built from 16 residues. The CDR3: CATRTGGAGVEETQYF. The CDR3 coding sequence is TGCGCCACTCGAACAGGGGGCGCGGGGGTAGAGGAGACCCAGTACTTC.